This record concerns one T cell receptor (beta chain) sequence. Its antigen is unknown. No base quality information exists; no much larger clone differs at one position. The CDR3, from cysteine to phenylalanine, totals 15 residues. Of the read, only the CDR3 DNA is kept; its 45 bases are in frame from base 1. In the germline V gene, CDR1 corresponds to SGHRS and CDR2 to YFSETQ. V ends up 4 bases short and J 8 bases short, with an unmatched junction base count of 11. Samples from volunteer blood donors who had recovered from COVID-19 were contributed by a second Seattle source. Each collaborating institution followed its own protocols to collect whole blood in K2EDTA tubes. Collaborator samples were shipped for TCRbeta analysis as frozen whole blood, isolated PBMCs, or DNA extracted from either sample type. This entry belongs to a study of blood T cell repertoires in COVID-19 (dated by TCRdb to the early 2020s). For the wider study: Samples from collaborators originated in the United States, Italy and Spain and spanned both the acute and convalescent phases of COVID-19. The material from the prospective study consisted of cDNA or gDNA derived from T cells, B-cell-depleted T cells, or PBMCs. The dataset comprised deeply sampled blood TCRbeta repertoires from subjects exposed to, actively infected with, or recovered from COVID-19. The repertoires were made available in a free public database intended to serve as a resource for research on the immune response to SARS-CoV-2. Samples came from the ongoing ImmuneRACE study (first 160 participants) plus 1,254 subjects from 6 global collaborators. Sample metadata almost always included a de-identified subject ID, COVID-19 status, age in years and sex. Where available, HLA class I and class II types were taken from metadata supplied by the sample provider and were not determined by assay-based typing. Points the paper makes about the study in general: The quantity of clinical and demographic metadata differed by source and by participant and was supplied without curation.

TCRbeta CDR3 regions were amplified from genomic DNA by means of the immunoSEQ Assay, a bias-controlled multiplex PCR. In the authors' own workflow: The number of nucleated cells in each sample was estimated from the amplification of reference gene primers within the assay. To quantify the absolute abundance of each unique TCRbeta CDR3 rearrangement, sequence reads were collapsed and filtered. Productive Simpson clonality was computed per sample as the square root of Simpson's diversity index over productive rearrangements. The table was pulled from immuneACCESS by TCRdb, which kept in-frame rearrangements only. Such tables lose some clones; where checked, under half of the loss comes from unresolved V genes, and the rest has no known cause. That table is the source of V, J and clone size, and D and trimming were worked out from the DNA. This sample gives hundreds of thousands of clones in total; 89% of them show up just once. About 6.5% of the sample is held by the ten biggest clonotypes.

The TCR comes from a man in his 60s who had recovered from COVID-19. Specimen: peripheral blood. The V and J segments used are TRBV5-1 and TRBJ2-1; the central 8 bases match TRBD2. The CDR3 region: CASSPTSGYVHEQFF. The nucleotide sequence reads as follows: TGCGCCAGCAGCCCCACTAGCGGCTACGTGCATGAGCAGTTCTTC.